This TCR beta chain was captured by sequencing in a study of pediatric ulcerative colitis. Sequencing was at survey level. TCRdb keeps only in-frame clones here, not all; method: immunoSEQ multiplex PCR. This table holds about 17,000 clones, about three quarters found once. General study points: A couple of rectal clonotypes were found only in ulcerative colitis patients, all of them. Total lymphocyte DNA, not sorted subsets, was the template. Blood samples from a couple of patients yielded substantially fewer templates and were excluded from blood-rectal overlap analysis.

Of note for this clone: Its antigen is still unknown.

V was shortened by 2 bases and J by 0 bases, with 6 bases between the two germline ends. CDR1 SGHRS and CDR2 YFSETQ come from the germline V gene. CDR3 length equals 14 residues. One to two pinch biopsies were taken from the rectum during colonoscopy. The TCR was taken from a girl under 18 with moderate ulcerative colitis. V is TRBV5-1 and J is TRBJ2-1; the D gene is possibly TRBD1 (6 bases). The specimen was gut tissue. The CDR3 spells CASSFRGSYNEQFF. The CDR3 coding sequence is TGCGCCAGCAGCTTCAGGGGCTCCTACAATGAGCAGTTCTTC.